This T cell receptor beta chain appears in the sequencing data of a study of T cells expressing NK-cell markers. General study points: The CD3+CD56-NKG2C+ fraction was also led by these clonotypes in several donors. Expanded NKG2C+ T cell clones were not confirmed as HCMV-specific. Each of 6 or 7 donors carried dominant NKG2C+ clonotypes accounting for roughly 1.0-7.5% of CD8+ T cells.

The germline gives CDR1 DFQATT, CDR2 SNEGSKA (reference sequence). The CDR3 sequence is 14 residues long. cDNA encoding TCR beta was synthesized via 5'RACE template switching incorporating UMIs. For each CDR3 protein, TCRdb gives one entry from its re-call of the 5' RACE reads, without DNA. This listing includes 400,000 to 450,000 distinct CDR3 sequences. About this clonotype: What it binds is not known.

The sequenced material came from blood T cells: a sorted CD56 or NKG2C T cell subset, CD4+ or CD8+ T cells, or bulk PBMC T cells (not recorded which). The V gene is TRBV20-1, the J gene TRBJ2-2. The origin of this receptor is a woman aged 18 to 75 in good health. CDR3 region: CSAPDTIRIGELFF.